Shown below are 4 T cell receptor beta chains from a single sample sequenced in a study of shared T cell receptors in the human thymus. Method: immunoSEQ multiplex PCR; TCRdb's copy keeps in-frame clones and lacks some. The sample comprises 540,000 or so clones, 75% to 80% of which are singletons, and about 0.013% rests with the top ten. The same sample was also used in a study of human thymus T cells.

Sequenced: thymocytes. Receptors originate from a boy under two years old with a congenital heart defect.

This chain links TRBV4-3 with TRBJ2-7, with 9 bases that match TRBD2. V shed 1 base, J shed 2 bases, and the junction held 6 bases outside the gene matches. The CDR3 is 16 residues long. Germline-derived CDR1 and CDR2 are LGHNA and YSLEER. CDR3 sequence (DNA): TGCGCCAGCAGCCAAGGAGGGCGGGAGGGGGCCTACGAGCAGTACTTC. Protein: CASSQGGREGAYEQYF.

This chain uses TRBV7-2 with TRBJ1-2; maybe TRBD1 (6 bases). Germline V lookup: CDR1 SGHTA, CDR2 FQGNSA. CDR3 size: 15 residues. Trimming shortened V by 5 bases and J by 1 base, and 14 bases separated the two germline ends. The CDR3 loop is CASSATGPLNYGYTF. The CDR3 DNA is TGTGCCAGCAGCGCAACAGGGCCCCTTAACTATGGCTACACCTTC.

This sequence joins TRBV27 and TRBJ1-1; D is possibly TRBD1 (6 bases). This CDR3 contains 13 residues. The germline V gene encodes CDR1 MNHEY and CDR2 SMNVEV (reference sequence). Trimming left V 7 bases short and J 4 bases short, with 13 bases between. CDR3 DNA sequence: TGTGCCAGCATTAACAGGGTGGGCACTGAAGCTTTCTTT. Protein product: CASINRVGTEAFF.

J is TRBJ2-7 and V is TRBV10-3; D may be TRBD2 (6 bases). The V end was cut by 0 bases, the J end by 1 base, with 13 bases between. From germline, CDR1 is ENHRY and CDR2 SYGVKD. This CDR3 is 16 amino acids long. CDR3 protein: CAISESTGLPSYEQYF. The DNA of the CDR3 is TGTGCCATCAGTGAGTCGACGGGACTGCCATCCTACGAGCAGTACTTC.